Sequencing of this T cell receptor beta chain was carried out in a study of human T cells and chemical hapten exposure. Overall study context: While the approximately 25-week study was under way, patients received diphenylcyclopropenone on the scalp every week. Patch tests applied 0.01% DPC to the upper back, read at 6 days. Study findings and constraints: Controls formed significantly fewer large CDR3 similarity clusters than expanded TCRs did.

TCRdb fed the RACE reads into MiXCR, producing one record per CDR3 protein. The table records approximately 400,000 distinct CDR3 sequences, approximately 5% of them present only once. As to time point: pre-sensitization, week 0. As to treatment: therapeutic diphenylcyclopropenone sensitization with weekly scalp DPC. Suited to DPC and affected by alopecia, the donors ranged from 18 to 70 years old. This clonotype was seen at least ten times. The antigen is not known. Germline CDR1 and CDR2: SGHNT and YYREEE (reference sequence). The CDR3 has 14 amino acids. V dropped 5 bases and J dropped 1 base, with 12 bases sitting between them.

Source: whole blood, taken in connection with sensitization to the hapten diphenylcyclopropenone (DPC). This receptor was obtained from a woman between 50 and 59 years old with alopecia areata. Some clones in this sample may be carry-over from other donors' samples. This sequence joins TRBV5-4 and TRBJ1-1; D is possibly TRBD1 (5 bases). The CDR3 region is CASSLRQPNTEAFF. CDR3 DNA: TGTGCCAGCAGTCTTAGACAGCCGAACACTGAAGCTTTCTTT.